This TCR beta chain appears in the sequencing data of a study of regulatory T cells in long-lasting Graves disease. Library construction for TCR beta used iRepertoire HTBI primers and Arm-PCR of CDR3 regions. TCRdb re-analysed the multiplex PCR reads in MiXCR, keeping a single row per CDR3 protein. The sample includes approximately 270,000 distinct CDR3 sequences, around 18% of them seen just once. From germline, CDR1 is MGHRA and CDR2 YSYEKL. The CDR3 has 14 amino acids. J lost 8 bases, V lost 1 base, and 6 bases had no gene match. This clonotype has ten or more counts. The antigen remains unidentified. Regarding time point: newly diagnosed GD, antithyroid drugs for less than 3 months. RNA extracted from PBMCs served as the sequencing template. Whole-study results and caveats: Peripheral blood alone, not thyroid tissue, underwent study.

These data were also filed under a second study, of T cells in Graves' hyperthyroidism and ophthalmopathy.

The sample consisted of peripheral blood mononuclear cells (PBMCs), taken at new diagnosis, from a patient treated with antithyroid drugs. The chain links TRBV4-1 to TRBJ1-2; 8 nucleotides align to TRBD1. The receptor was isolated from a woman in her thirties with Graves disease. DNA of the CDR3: TGCGCCAGCAGCCAAGGGACAGGGACTGAAGGCTACACCTTC. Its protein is CASSQGTGTEGYTF.